The sequence of this TCR beta chain was determined in a study of memory B cells and T cells in multiple sclerosis. The study's findings and limits: Compartments had unequal clone-set sizes, affecting shared clonotype counts.

Separate sequencing covered autoproliferating (CFSE-dim) and non-proliferating (CFSE-high) T cells from stimulus-free culture. Replicate wells were pooled after about seven days of stimulus-free culture of 5x10^7 CFSE-labeled PBMCs. Germline CDR1 SGHRS, CDR2 YFSETQ. This CDR3 has 15 residues. Trimming stripped 2 bases from V and 5 bases from J, with 16 bases between. TCRdb's copy holds only in-frame clones and misses some; the assay was immunoSEQ multiplex PCR. The repertoire holds approximately 47,000 clones, with roughly 82% as singletons. About this clone itself: Its antigen is as yet unknown.

The chain combines TRBV5-1 with TRBJ2-5, with D perhaps TRBD1 (6 bases). Sequencing was performed on PBMCs from blood kept in culture. The TCR comes from a human donor with multiple sclerosis. CDR3 amino acids: CASSLRTGSGETQYF. In nucleotides, the CDR3 is TGCGCCAGCAGCTTAAGAACAGGGAGTGGCGAGACCCAGTACTTC.